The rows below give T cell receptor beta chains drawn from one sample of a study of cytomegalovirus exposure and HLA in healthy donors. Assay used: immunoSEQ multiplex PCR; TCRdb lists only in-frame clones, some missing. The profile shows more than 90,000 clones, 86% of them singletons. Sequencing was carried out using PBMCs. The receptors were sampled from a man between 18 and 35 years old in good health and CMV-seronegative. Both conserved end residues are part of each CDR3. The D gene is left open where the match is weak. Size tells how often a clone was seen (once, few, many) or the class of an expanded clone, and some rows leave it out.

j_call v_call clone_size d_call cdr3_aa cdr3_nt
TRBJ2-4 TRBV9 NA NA CASSEDFLAKNIQYF TGTGCCAGCAGTGAAGACTTCTTAGCCAAAAACATTCAGTACTTC
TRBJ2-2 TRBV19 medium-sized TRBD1 CASSGRQGLTGTGELFF TGTGCCAGTAGTGGAAGACAGGGTTTAACTGGCACCGGGGAGCTGTTTTTT
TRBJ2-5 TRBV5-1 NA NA CASSLRRSRETQYF TGCGCCAGCAGCTTGCGGAGGTCTCGAGAGACCCAGTACTTC
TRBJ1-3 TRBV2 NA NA CASNQGFSGNTIYF TGTGCCAGCAACCAGGGGTTTTCTGGAAACACCATATATTTT
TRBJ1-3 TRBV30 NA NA CAWSLAGGGSGNTIYF TGTGCCTGGAGCCTTGCCGGAGGTGGCTCTGGAAACACCATATATTTT
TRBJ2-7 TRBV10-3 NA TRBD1 CAISEGTGASYEQYF TGTGCCATCAGTGAGGGGACAGGCGCCTCCTACGAGCAGTACTTC
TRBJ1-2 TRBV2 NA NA CASMASEHRRMYGYTF TGTGCCAGCATGGCTTCGGAACACAGGCGGATGTATGGCTACACCTTC
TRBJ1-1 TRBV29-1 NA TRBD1 CSVSTGDGTEAFF TGCAGCGTGTCAACAGGGGATGGCACTGAAGCTTTCTTT
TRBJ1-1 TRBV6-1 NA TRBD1 CASIKRQGGVTEAFF TGTGCCAGCATTAAAAGACAGGGAGGAGTGACTGAAGCTTTCTTT
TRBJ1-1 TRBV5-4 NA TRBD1 CASRDRGLNTEAFF TGTGCCAGCCGGGACAGGGGATTGAACACTGAAGCTTTCTTT
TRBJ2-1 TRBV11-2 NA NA CASSLGGVRTEEQFF TGTGCCAGCAGCTTAGGGGGGGTAAGGACCGAAGAGCAGTTCTTC
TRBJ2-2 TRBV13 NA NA CASSLTGYTGELFF TGTGCCAGCAGCTTGACGGGTTACACCGGGGAGCTGTTTTTT
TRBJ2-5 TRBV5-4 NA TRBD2 CASSLVLSGTFETQYF TGTGCCAGCAGCTTGGTCCTAAGCGGGACTTTTGAGACCCAGTACTTC
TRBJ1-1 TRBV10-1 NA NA CASSQGVNTEAFF TGCGCCAGCAGCCAAGGGGTGAACACTGAAGCTTTCTTT
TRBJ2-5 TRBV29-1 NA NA CSVELGGAGETQYF TGCAGCGTTGAATTAGGGGGGGCTGGAGAGACCCAGTACTTC
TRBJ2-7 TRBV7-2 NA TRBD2 CASSPGTSGYEQYF TGTGCCAGCAGCCCAGGGACTAGCGGCTACGAGCAGTACTTC
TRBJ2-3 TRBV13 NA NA CASSLGGGTDTQYF TGTGCCAGCAGCTTGGGTGGGGGGACAGATACGCAGTATTTT
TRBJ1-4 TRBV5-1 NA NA CASSLFGGVGNEKLFF TGCGCCAGCAGCTTGTTTGGCGGGGTTGGTAATGAAAAACTGTTTTTT
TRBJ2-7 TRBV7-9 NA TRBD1 CASSFLIGTVDYEQYF TGTGCCAGCAGCTTTTTGATAGGGACAGTAGACTACGAGCAGTACTTC
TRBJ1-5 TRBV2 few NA CASTGPRQPQHF TGTGCCAGCACAGGGCCTCGGCAGCCCCAGCATTTT
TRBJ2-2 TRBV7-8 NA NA CASRFGQGSLIPNTGELFF TGTGCCAGCAGATTCGGGCAGGGGAGTCTCATACCGAACACCGGGGAGCTGTTTTTT
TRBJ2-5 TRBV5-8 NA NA CASSLGARGEETQYF TGTGCCAGCAGCTTGGGGGCCAGGGGAGAAGAGACCCAGTACTTC
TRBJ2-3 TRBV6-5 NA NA CASSSLRDRTDTQYF TGTGCCAGCAGTTCCCTCCGAGATCGCACAGATACGCAGTATTTT
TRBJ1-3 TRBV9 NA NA CASSVSGASGNTIYF TGTGCCAGCAGCGTGTCAGGGGCTTCTGGAAACACCATATATTTT
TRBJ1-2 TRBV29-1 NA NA CSVESGVNYGYTF TGCAGCGTTGAATCCGGGGTAAACTATGGCTACACCTTC
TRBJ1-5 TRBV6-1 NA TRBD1 CGVGQGQPQHF TGTGGGGTTGGACAGGGACAGCCCCAGCATTTT
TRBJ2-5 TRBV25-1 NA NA CASRGALQETQYF TGTGCCAGCCGCGGAGCGCTCCAAGAGACCCAGTACTTC
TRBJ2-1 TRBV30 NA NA CAWRGGRGIAEQFF TGTGCCTGGAGGGGGGGTAGGGGTATTGCTGAGCAGTTCTTC
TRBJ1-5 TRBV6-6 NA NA CAGRGAESNQPQHF TGTGCCGGACGGGGGGCCGAGAGCAATCAGCCCCAGCATTTT
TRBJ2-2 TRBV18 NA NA CASSATFVNTGELFF TGTGCCAGCTCAGCTACCTTTGTGAACACCGGGGAGCTGTTTTTT
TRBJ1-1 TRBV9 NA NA CASSGPGAEAFF TGTGCCAGCAGCGGCCCGGGGGCTGAAGCTTTCTTT
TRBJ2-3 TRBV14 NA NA CASSQPPAGKDTQYF TGTGCCAGCAGCCAGCCTCCGGCGGGGAAAGATACGCAGTATTTT
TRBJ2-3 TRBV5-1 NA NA CASSIRDTPTDTQYF TGCGCCAGCAGCATAAGGGACACCCCCACAGATACGCAGTATTTT
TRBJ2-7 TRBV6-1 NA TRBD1 CASSAMGQGNYEQYF TGTGCCAGCAGTGCTATGGGACAGGGAAACTACGAGCAGTACTTC
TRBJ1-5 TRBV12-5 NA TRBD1 CASGLWRDRIYQPQHF TGTGCTAGTGGTCTCTGGCGGGACAGGATTTATCAGCCCCAGCATTTT
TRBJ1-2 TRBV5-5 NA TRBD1 CASSLDRDNYGYTF TGTGCCAGCAGCCTGGACAGGGATAACTATGGCTACACCTTC
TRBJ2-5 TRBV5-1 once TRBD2 CASSLEGGLETQYF TGCGCCAGCAGCTTGGAGGGAGGGCTAGAGACCCAGTACTTC
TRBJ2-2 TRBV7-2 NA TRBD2 CASSSSIAGTNTGELFF TGTGCCAGCAGCTCCTCAATAGCGGGGACGAACACCGGGGAGCTGTTTTTT
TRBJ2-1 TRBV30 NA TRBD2 CAWSEGLANEQFF TGTGCCTGGAGTGAAGGACTAGCTAATGAGCAGTTCTTC
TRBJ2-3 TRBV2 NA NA CATGGVETDTQYF TGTGCCACTGGGGGCGTCGAGACAGATACGCAGTATTTT
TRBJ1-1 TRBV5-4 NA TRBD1 CVSFQGQNRGDTEAFF TGTGTCTCGTTCCAGGGACAAAACAGGGGGGACACTGAAGCTTTCTTT
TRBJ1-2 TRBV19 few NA CASSIVVGYGYTF TGTGCCAGTAGTATAGTTGTCGGCTATGGCTACACCTTC
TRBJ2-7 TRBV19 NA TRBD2 CASSIDGGGEQYF TGTGCCAGTAGTATAGATGGGGGGGGCGAGCAGTACTTC
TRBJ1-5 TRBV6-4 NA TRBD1 CASRSGQGGLYSNQPQHF TGTGCCAGCAGGTCGGGGCAGGGGGGATTATATAGCAATCAGCCCCAGCATTTT
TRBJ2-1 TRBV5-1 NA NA CASSPPGQSFSNEQFF TGCGCCAGCAGCCCCCCCGGACAGTCTTTTAGCAATGAGCAGTTCTTC